These T cell receptor beta chains were read from a single sample in a study of synovial regulatory T cells in juvenile arthritis. Assay: immunoSEQ multiplex PCR; the TCRdb copy retains only in-frame clones and omits some. In all, the sample yields about 9,600 clones. The sample comprised Treg cells from blood. These receptors were obtained from a donor younger than 30 with juvenile idiopathic arthritis. The CDR3 runs from the conserved cysteine through the conserved F or W. Clone size is given for some rows only: seen once, a few or many times, or a class if the clone is expanded.

clone size	J gene	V gene	CDR3 protein
-	TRBJ1-1	TRBV7-9	CASRPTGFTEAFF
-	TRBJ2-7	TRBV5-1	CASSLFDRHAYEQYF
-	TRBJ2-3	TRBV2	CASTARGTDTQYF
-	TRBJ1-2	TRBV12-5	CASGRVTYGYTF
-	TRBJ2-1	TRBV19	CASSMAGFVPIGQFF
-	TRBJ2-7	TRBV2	CASKGKNTYEQYF
medium-sized	TRBJ1-2	TRBV10-3	CAISETANYGYTF
-	TRBJ2-7	TRBV7-2	CASSFYGTGLEQYF
-	TRBJ2-1	TRBV5-6	CASSLVARNEQFF
-	TRBJ2-5	TRBV6-5	CASSSTSARETQYF
-	TRBJ2-7	TRBV5-6	CASSWAGTGRLYEQYF
medium-sized	TRBJ2-3	TRBV5-1	CASSLGLGGSTDTQYF
-	TRBJ1-2	TRBV30	CAWGGSQALYGYTF
-	TRBJ1-1	TRBV6-5	CASGRVGRAFF
-	TRBJ2-1	TRBV5-1	CASSIWGGLREQFF